This TCR beta chain was observed in a study of blood T cell repertoires in COVID-19. Across the whole study: Acute and convalescent COVID-19 specimens originated in the United States, Italy and Spain.

In the original processing: Reference gene primer amplification gave estimated nucleated cell counts. Sequenced by immunoSEQ multiplex PCR; TCRdb stores in-frame clones only, minus some. V, J and clone size derive from that table, while D and trimming were established from the DNA sequence. The table has approximately 160,000 clones, 90% seen once. This clone was seen a handful of times. J lost 3 bases, V lost 9 bases, and 7 bases had no gene match. In germline, CDR1 is WNHNN, CDR2 SYGVQD (reference sequence). The CDR3 contains 14 residues. V gene TRBV10-1 combines with J gene TRBJ2-7, with 11 bases aligning to TRBD1. The receptor comes from a man between 60 and 70 years old with active or convalescent COVID-19. The material sequenced was peripheral blood. The CDR3 is CASSTGTGGYEQYF. CDR3 coding DNA: TGCGCCAGTAGTACCGGGACAGGGGGCTACGAGCAGTACTTC.